This paragraph reports one T cell receptor (beta chain). The data belong to a study of blood T cell repertoires in COVID-19. TCRdb's table, derived via immunoSEQ multiplex PCR, lists solely in-frame clones and lacks some. The sample has under 300,000 clones; 86% are singletons. The material sequenced was peripheral blood. The sequence came from a woman aged 70-85 years with COVID-19, enrolled during active disease.

The DNA of the CDR3 is TGTGCCAGCAGTGAAGCCCTGACAGCTTCTCACTATGGCTACACCTTC. Its protein product is CASSEALTASHYGYTF. V usage is TRBV6-1 and J usage is TRBJ1-2, with D possibly being TRBD1 (5 bases). Germline assignment: CDR1 MNHNS and CDR2 SASEGT. The CDR3 is 16 amino acids. V lost 0 bases, J lost 3 bases, and 14 bases lay in between.